Shown below are 8 T cell receptor beta chains from a single sample sequenced in a study of T cell responses to AZD1222 COVID-19 vaccine. TCRdb's copy holds only in-frame clones and misses some; the assay was immunoSEQ multiplex PCR. In the table there are some 120,000 clones, approximately 85% of which are singletons. The sequenced sample was peripheral blood, obtained on day 0 of AZD1222 vaccination. The receptors were gathered from an adult in good health.

This clone was seen once. The J gene is TRBJ2-7, the V gene TRBV2; D might be TRBD2 (5 bases). This CDR3 spans 13 amino acids. Trimming cost V 2 bases and J 3 bases, with 8 bases left between them. CDR1 is SNHLY and CDR2 is FYNNEI in the germline V gene. This CDR3 is CASSEPGYYEQYF. CDR3 bases: TGTGCCAGCAGTGAACCGGGATACTACGAGCAGTACTTC.

The gene calls are TRBV5-1 and TRBJ1-1; D uncertain. Looked up from germline, CDR1 is SGHRS and CDR2 is YFSETQ. V lost 4 bases and J 0 bases, leaving 13 bases between the germline ends. The CDR3 spans 15 residues. The CDR3 here is CASSRGTLMNTEAFF. CDR3 bases: TGCGCCAGCAGCCGGGGAACTTTAATGAACACTGAAGCTTTCTTT.

This chain joins TRBV9 and TRBJ2-7, with D possibly TRBD2 on 7 matching bases. V dropped 0 bases and J dropped 4 bases, with 14 bases sitting between them. Germline CDR1 and CDR2: SGDLS and YYNGEE. The length of the CDR3 is 15 residues. CDR3 nucleotide sequence: TGTGCCAGCAGCGTAGAGGCGGGGGCCCATTACGAGCAGTACTTC. Protein: CASSVEAGAHYEQYF. Drawing the rest from reference TRBV9 and TRBJ2-7, the complete variable domain is DSGVTQTPKHLITATGQRVTLRCSPRSGDLSVYWYQQSLDQGLQFLIQYYNGEERAKGNILERFSAQQFPDLHSELNLSSLELGDSALYFCASSVEAGAHYEQYFGPGTRLTVT.

This clone was detected only a few times. This chain joins TRBV6-5 and TRBJ1-6; no clear D. Germline assignment: CDR1 MNHEY and CDR2 SVGAGI. CDR3 length: 14 residues. V lost 6 bases and J 0 bases, leaving 6 bases between the germline ends. The CDR3 DNA is TGTGCCAGCAGACTTAACTCCTATAATTCACCCCTCCACTTT. It specifies CASRLNSYNSPLHF.

V is TRBV7-9 and J is TRBJ2-2, with 10 bases fitting TRBD2. CDR3 length equals 15 residues. Per germline, CDR1 SEHNR and CDR2 FQNEAQ (reference sequence). The ends lost 7 bases at V and 4 bases at J; junction bases unmatched: 6. CDR3 in amino acids: CASTKLAGPTGELFF. DNA of the CDR3: TGTGCCAGCACCAAACTAGCGGGACCCACCGGGGAGCTGTTTTTT.

The J gene is TRBJ2-7, the V gene TRBV6-5; D is uncertain. The CDR3 contains 11 residues. The V gene's germline CDR1 is MNHEY and CDR2 SVGAGI. The V end was cut by 8 bases, the J end by 0 bases, with 5 bases between. The CDR3 DNA reads as TGTGCCAGCGCAGGCTCCTACGAGCAGTACTTC. Protein sequence: CASAGSYEQYF.

V and J are TRBV3-1 (or the pseudogene TRBV3-2) and TRBJ2-5; D gene uncertain. The germline V and J ends were trimmed by 0 bases and 0 bases, with 8 bases remaining between them. The germline CDR1 and CDR2 sequences are LGHDT and YNNKEL (reference sequence). The length of the CDR3 is 15 residues. CDR3 loop: CASSQDWGNQETQYF. The CDR3 region has the DNA TGTGCCAGCAGCCAAGATTGGGGAAACCAAGAGACCCAGTACTTC.

The rearrangement links TRBV5-4 to TRBJ2-7; D remains unclear. Germline CDR1 and CDR2: SGHNT and YYREEE (reference sequence). This CDR3 is 13 amino acids long. Trimming removed 3 bases at V and 3 bases at J, with 10 bases between. The CDR3 nucleotides read TGTGCCAGCAGCTCGGTAGAGAACTACGAGCAGTACTTC. Encoded protein: CASSSVENYEQYF.